The 15 T cell receptor beta chains listed next were all sequenced from one sample in a study of OX40 agonist ivuxolimab in advanced cancers. Generated by immunoSEQ multiplex PCR, the TCRdb table keeps only in-frame clones and is missing some. The profile covers tens of thousands of clones, with 88% appearing a single time and 3.5% to 5% taken by the ten largest. The specimen comprised CD4+ or CD8+ T cells sorted from blood, sampled in a trial of the OX40 agonist ivuxolimab. These receptors were collected from an adult with an advanced solid tumor such as melanoma, head and neck, liver or kidney cancer.

This chain uses TRBV5-6 with TRBJ1-6; D gene uncertain. The V gene's germline CDR1 is SGHDT and CDR2 YYEEEE. The ends were cut back, 7 bases at V and 6 bases at J, with 14 bases in the middle. The CDR3 extends over 14 amino acids. CDR3 protein: CASANGNSNSPLHF. In nucleotides, the CDR3 is TGTGCCAGCGCCAACGGGAACAGTAATTCACCCCTCCACTTT.

This chain connects TRBV9 to TRBJ1-2, with no clear D. The CDR3 has 13 residues. Germline-derived CDR1 and CDR2 are SGDLS and YYNGEE. V lost 2 bases to trimming and J lost 2 bases, with 7 bases between them. CDR3 in amino acids: CASSVDTNYGYTF. The CDR3 DNA follows: TGTGCCAGCAGCGTCGATACCAACTATGGCTACACCTTC.

This chain joins TRBV18 and TRBJ2-1; a possible D gene is TRBD1 (6 bases). Germline V lookup: CDR1 KGHSH, CDR2 LQKENI. The V end was cut by 3 bases, the J end by 6 bases, with 18 bases between. The CDR3 is made up of 16 amino acids. The CDR3, as DNA: TGTGCCAGCTCACCTCTGAGGACAGCCATGGTCAATGAGCAGTTCTTC. Translated: CASSPLRTAMVNEQFF.

The chain carries TRBV27 and TRBJ1-1; D not resolved. The CDR3 has 14 amino acids. The V gene lost 2 bases and the J gene lost 7 bases, with 14 bases spanning the gap. Germline V lookup: CDR1 MNHEY, CDR2 SMNVEV (reference sequence). The CDR3 DNA follows: TGTGCCAGCAGTTTACAGGCCTTCCCCATTGAAGCTTTCTTT. Amino acids: CASSLQAFPIEAFF.

The V and J genes are TRBV2 and TRBJ2-3; D is unresolved. CDR1 SNHLY and CDR2 FYNNEI come from the germline V gene. Trimming left V 7 bases short and J 2 bases short, with 10 bases between. This CDR3 has 13 amino acids. CDR3 coding DNA: TGTGCCAGCATCAGGTTTTTCACAGATACGCAGTATTTT. It translates to CASIRFFTDTQYF.

The chain recombines TRBV6-1 with TRBJ1-1; TRBD1 matches 9 bases. Looked up from germline, CDR1 is MNHNS and CDR2 is SASEGT. V trimming: 5 bases; J trimming: 2 bases; junction bases outside the gene matches: 6. The length of the CDR3 is 15 residues. CDR3 sequence (DNA): TGTGCCAGCAGTTCACAGGGGGCAGGAAACACTGAAGCTTTCTTT. Encoded protein: CASSSQGAGNTEAFF.

The chain is built from TRBV5-1 and TRBJ2-3, with TRBD2 as a possible D gene (7 bases). Trimming stripped 3 bases from V and 0 bases from J, with 14 bases between. This CDR3 is built from 16 residues. Germline V CDR1 and CDR2: SGHRS, YFSETQ. CDR3 sequence reads: CASSWGASGSTDTQYF. In DNA, the CDR3 is TGCGCCAGCAGCTGGGGGGCTAGCGGTAGCACAGATACGCAGTATTTT.

The chain recombines TRBV9 with TRBJ2-3, with TRBD1 as a possible D gene (5 bases). Germline V gene sequence: CDR1 SGDLS, CDR2 YYNGEE. V shed 0 bases and J shed 0 bases, with 14 bases lying between them. The CDR3 sequence is 17 residues long. The CDR3 protein is CASSVGFDSSSTDTQYF. DNA of the CDR3: TGTGCCAGCAGCGTAGGATTTGACAGCTCTAGCACAGATACGCAGTATTTT. Filled out from reference TRBV9 and TRBJ2-3, the complete variable domain reads DSGVTQTPKHLITATGQRVTLRCSPRSGDLSVYWYQQSLDQGLQFLIQYYNGEERAKGNILERFSAQQFPDLHSELNLSSLELGDSALYFCASSVGFDSSSTDTQYFGPGTRLTVL.

The V and J genes are TRBV5-8 and TRBJ1-2, with D unclear. The V end was cut by 6 bases, the J end by 1 base, with 10 bases between. Germline lookup yields CDR1 SGHTS and CDR2 YDEGEE. This CDR3 has 13 amino acids. The CDR3 DNA reads TGTGCCAGCATGAACGGTATTAACTATGGCTACACCTTC. It encodes CASMNGINYGYTF.

The chain employs TRBV5-4 and TRBJ2-7; D call uncertain. The ends were cut back, 5 bases at V and 2 bases at J, with 11 bases in the middle. The CDR3 length is 13 residues. Germline CDR1 SGHNT, CDR2 YYREEE (reference sequence). The CDR3 sequence: CASSLSNTYEQYF. CDR3 nucleotide sequence: TGTGCCAGCAGTTTATCCAACACCTACGAGCAGTACTTC.

The chain combines TRBV10-3 with TRBJ2-1; 12 bases match TRBD2. Unmatched junction bases numbered 7, after V lost 4 bases and J lost 6 bases. Germline assignment: CDR1 ENHRY and CDR2 SYGVKD. The CDR3 loop spans 16 amino acids. The CDR3 DNA reads as TGTGCCATCAGTGCCCAACTAGCGGGAGGTCCCAATGAGCAGTTCTTC. As protein: CAISAQLAGGPNEQFF.

This chain uses TRBV11-2 with TRBJ2-5; 12 nucleotides line up with TRBD2. CDR3 length: 16 amino acids. Germline CDR1 reads SGHAT; CDR2 reads FQNNGV. The V and J ends lost 2 bases and 5 bases, in that order; junction bases with no gene match: 6. The CDR3 DNA follows: TGTGCCAGCAGCTTATCTCTAGCGGGAGGGCGGGAGACCCAGTACTTC. It is translated as CASSLSLAGGRETQYF.

The DNA for the CDR3 is TGCGCCAGCAGCTTGGAAAGAGGCGGGGCGGGAGGATTCTACGAGCAGTACTTC. This codes for CASSLERGGAGGFYEQYF. V is TRBV5-1 and J is TRBJ2-5; 8 nucleotides match TRBD2. The J call may not be correct, given that the DNA end is closer to TRBJ2-7. This CDR3 spans 18 amino acids. CDR1 and CDR2 from the germline V gene are SGHRS and YFSETQ.

V gene TRBV5-1 combines with J gene TRBJ2-7; the D gene is possibly TRBD2 (7 bases). The germline V gene has CDR1 SGHRS and CDR2 YFSETQ. There are 15 residues in the CDR3. V lost 7 bases to trimming and J lost 6 bases, with 23 bases between them. The CDR3 region has the DNA TGCGCCAGCGCCCTGGGGGGGGGCTCCGCATCCGAGCAGTACTTC. Translating it yields CASALGGGSASEQYF.

The V and J genes are TRBV6-6 and TRBJ2-1; the D gene could be TRBD1 or TRBD2 (6 bases each). Germline V gene lookup returns CDR1 MNHNY and CDR2 SVGAGI (reference sequence). Trimming cost V 7 bases and J 3 bases, with 13 bases left between them. The CDR3 sequence is 14 residues long. The CDR3 here is CASKLGGHYNEQFF. The CDR3, as DNA: TGTGCCAGCAAACTAGGGGGGCACTACAATGAGCAGTTCTTC.